This TCR beta chain was identified during a study of response to subunit inactivated influenza vaccine. Study-level findings and limits: The authors offered the suggestion that each seasonal influenza vaccination recruits few new T cells.

On this clonotype: The antigen is not known.

TCRdb re-called the RT-PCR reads through MiXCR, storing one row per CDR3 protein. The table has 650,000 to 700,000 distinct CDR3 sequences, 15% to 19% seen once. Trimming cost V 3 bases and J 0 bases, with 13 bases left between them. The length of the CDR3 is 16 residues. Germline CDR1 is SNHLY and CDR2 is FYNNEI. This chain links TRBV2 with TRBJ2-3, with D possibly being TRBD1 (5 bases). The sequence derives from a man aged 50 to 60 who received an inactivated influenza vaccine. The sample in question was PBMCs from blood, obtained approximately 12 days after vaccination. The CDR3 DNA follows: TGTGCCAGCAGTGACCTGTGGACAACAAGCACAGATACGCAGTATTTT. Translation gives CASSDLWTTSTDTQYF.